The present T cell receptor beta chain was sequenced within a study of blood T cell repertoires in COVID-19 (dated by TCRdb to 2020 to 2022). Describing the broader study: Samples covering the acute and convalescent phases of COVID-19 were provided by collaborators in the United States, Italy and Spain. Deeply sampled blood TCRbeta repertoires from subjects exposed to, actively infected with, or recovered from COVID-19 were included in the dataset. Sample metadata almost always included a de-identified subject ID, COVID-19 status, age in years and sex. The samples were drawn from the first 160 participants of the ongoing ImmuneRACE study and from over a thousand subjects provided by 6 global collaborators. HLA class I and class II types, where available, came from metadata supplied by the sample provider rather than from assay-based typing. The prospective study material was composed of cDNA or gDNA derived from T cells, B-cell-depleted T cells, or PBMCs. The repertoires were released in a freely available public database meant as a resource for research on the immune response to SARS-CoV-2.

Only a few counts were recorded for this clone. The target of this receptor is not known. Nothing much larger sits one base from this clone, and base qualities are not available. Whole blood was collected in K2EDTA tubes by collaborating institutions according to the institutions' own protocols. For TCRbeta analysis, collaborators shipped samples as frozen whole blood, isolated PBMCs, or DNA extracted from either of those sample types. The CDR3 sequence holds 11 residues, the cysteine and phenylalanine included. Of all the DNA, just the CDR3 is kept, 33 bases in frame from base 1. V sheds 5 bases and J sheds 6 bases, leaving 4 bases between their ends. The immunoSEQ Assay, a bias-controlled multiplex PCR, was used to amplify TCRbeta CDR3 regions from genomic DNA. Turning to the authors' computational methods: Within the assay, amplification of reference gene primers was used to estimate how many nucleated cells each sample contained. To quantify the absolute abundance of each unique TCRbeta CDR3 rearrangement, sequence reads were collapsed and filtered. For each sample, productive Simpson clonality was calculated as the square root of Simpson's diversity index across productive rearrangements. The table comes from immuneACCESS by way of TCRdb, which keeps in-frame sequences with V and J called. Part of the clones is missing from these tables; in studies checked, under half for an unresolved V gene and the rest for unknown reasons. That table is the source of V, J and clone size, and D and trimming were worked out from the DNA. Across this sample there are about 140,000 clones, with 60% to 80% seen only once. The top ten hold approximately 9% of the sample.

Paper-wide results and their limitations: How much clinical and demographic metadata was included differed by source and by participant, and the metadata was provided uncurated.

The sequence derives from a woman in her 50s with active or convalescent COVID-19. Sequenced input: peripheral blood. Recombination joined TRBV12-3 or TRBV12-4 with TRBJ1-4; no D gene is confidently identified. DNA sequence: TGTGCCAGCAGTGGGCATGAAAAACTGTTTTTT. Translated, it gives CASSGHEKLFF.